This TCR beta chain was obtained from a study of PD-L1 blockade in urothelial cancer. For the study at large: Atezolizumab 1,200 mg was given intravenously every 3 weeks, starting 2014.

The method was immunoSEQ multiplex PCR; TCRdb's version includes in-frame clones alone and lacks a portion of them. The table has 65,000 to 80,000 clones, about 90% seen once; the top ten hold 4.5% to 5%. The time point denotes: pretreatment peripheral blood. The sample was PBMCs, taken around atezolizumab (anti-PD-L1) treatment. This TCR came from a man between 70 and 80 years old with urothelial cancer.

CDR3 loop: CASSGPGEKLFF. CDR3 DNA sequence: TGTGCCAGTAGTGGCCCAGGAGAAAAACTGTTTTTT. The rearrangement uses TRBV19 and TRBJ1-4; no firm D call. Deletions cut 5 bases from V and 8 bases from J, with 9 bases between. Germline V gene lookup returns CDR1 LNHDA and CDR2 SQIVND (reference sequence). This CDR3 has 12 amino acids. The complete variable domain, with remaining parts taken from reference TRBV19 and TRBJ1-4, reads DGGITQSPKYLFRKEGQNVTLSCEQNLNHDAMYWYRQDPGQGLRLIYYSQIVNDFQKGDIAEGYSVSREKKESFPLTVTSAQKNPTAFYLCASSGPGEKLFFGSGTQLSVL.